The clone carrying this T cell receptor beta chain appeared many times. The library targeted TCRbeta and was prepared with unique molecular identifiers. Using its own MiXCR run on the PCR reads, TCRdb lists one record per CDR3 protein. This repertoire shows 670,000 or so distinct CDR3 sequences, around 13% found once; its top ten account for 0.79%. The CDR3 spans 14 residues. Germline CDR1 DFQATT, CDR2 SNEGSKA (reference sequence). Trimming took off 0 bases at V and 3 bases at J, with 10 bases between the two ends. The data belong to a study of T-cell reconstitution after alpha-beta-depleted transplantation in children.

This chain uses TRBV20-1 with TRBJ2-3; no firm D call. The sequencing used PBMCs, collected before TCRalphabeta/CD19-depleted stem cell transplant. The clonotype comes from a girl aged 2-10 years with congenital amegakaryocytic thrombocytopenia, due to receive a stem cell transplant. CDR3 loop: CSARDVGTTDTQYF. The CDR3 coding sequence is TGCAGTGCTAGAGATGTAGGCACGACAGATACGCAGTATTTT.